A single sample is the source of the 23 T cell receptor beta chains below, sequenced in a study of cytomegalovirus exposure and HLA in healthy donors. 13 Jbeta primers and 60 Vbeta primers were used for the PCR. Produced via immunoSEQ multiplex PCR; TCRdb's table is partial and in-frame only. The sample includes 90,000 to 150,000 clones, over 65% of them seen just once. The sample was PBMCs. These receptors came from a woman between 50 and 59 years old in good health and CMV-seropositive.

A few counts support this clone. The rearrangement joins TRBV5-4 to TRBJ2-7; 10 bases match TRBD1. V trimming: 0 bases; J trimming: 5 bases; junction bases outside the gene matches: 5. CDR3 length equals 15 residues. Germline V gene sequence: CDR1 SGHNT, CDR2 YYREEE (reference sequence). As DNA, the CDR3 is TGTGCCAGCAGCTTGGGACAGGGGGCTGGAAACGAGCAGTACTTC. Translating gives CASSLGQGAGNEQYF. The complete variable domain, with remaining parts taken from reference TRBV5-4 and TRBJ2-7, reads ETGVTQSPTHLIKTRGQQVTLRCSSQSGHNTVSWYQQALGQGPQFIFQYYREEENGRGNFPPRFSGLQFPNYSSELNVNALELDDSALYLCASSLGQGAGNEQYFGPGTRLTVT.

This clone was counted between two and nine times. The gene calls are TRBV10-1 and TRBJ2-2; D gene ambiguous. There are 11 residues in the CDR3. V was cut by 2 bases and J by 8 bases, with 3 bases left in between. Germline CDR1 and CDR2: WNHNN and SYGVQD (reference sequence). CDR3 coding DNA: TGCGCCAGCAGTGAGACAGGGGAGCTGTTTTTT. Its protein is CASSETGELFF.

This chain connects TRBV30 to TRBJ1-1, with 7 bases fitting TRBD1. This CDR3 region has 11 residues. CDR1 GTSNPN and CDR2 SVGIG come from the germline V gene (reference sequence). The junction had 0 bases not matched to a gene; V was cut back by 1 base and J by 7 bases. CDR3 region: CAWSGQGEAFF. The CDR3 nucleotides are TGTGCCTGGAGTGGACAGGGTGAAGCTTTCTTT.

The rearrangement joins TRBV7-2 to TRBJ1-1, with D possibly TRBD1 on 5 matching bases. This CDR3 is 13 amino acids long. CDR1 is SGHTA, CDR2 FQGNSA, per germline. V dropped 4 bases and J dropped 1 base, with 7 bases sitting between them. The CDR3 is CASSSGQNTEAFF. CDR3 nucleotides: TGTGCCAGCAGCTCCGGACAGAACACTGAAGCTTTCTTT. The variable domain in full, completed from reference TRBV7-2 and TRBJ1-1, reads GAGVSQSPSNKVTEKGKDVELRCDPISGHTALYWYRQSLGQGLEFLIYFQGNSAPDKSGLPSDRFSAERTGGSVSTLTIQRTQQEDSAVYLCASSSGQNTEAFFGQGTRLTVV.

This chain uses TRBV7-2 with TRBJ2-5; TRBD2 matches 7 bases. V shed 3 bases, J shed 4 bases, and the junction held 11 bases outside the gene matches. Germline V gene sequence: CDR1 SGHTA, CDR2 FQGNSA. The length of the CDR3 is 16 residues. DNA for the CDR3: TGTGCCAGCAGCTTGGCCTCTAGCGGTCCTAGAGAGACCCAGTACTTC. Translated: CASSLASSGPRETQYF.

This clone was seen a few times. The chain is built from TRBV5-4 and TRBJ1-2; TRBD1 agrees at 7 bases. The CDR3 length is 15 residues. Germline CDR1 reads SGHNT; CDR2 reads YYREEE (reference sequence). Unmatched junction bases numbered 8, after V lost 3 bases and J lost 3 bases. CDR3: CASSYRGQGDYGYTF. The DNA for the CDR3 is TGTGCCAGCAGCTATAGGGGGCAGGGAGACTATGGCTACACCTTC.

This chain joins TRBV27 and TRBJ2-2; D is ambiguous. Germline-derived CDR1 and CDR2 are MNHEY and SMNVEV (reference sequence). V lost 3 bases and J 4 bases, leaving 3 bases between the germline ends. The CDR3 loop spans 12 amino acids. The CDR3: CASSFGTGELFF. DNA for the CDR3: TGTGCCAGCAGTTTCGGCACCGGGGAGCTGTTTTTT.

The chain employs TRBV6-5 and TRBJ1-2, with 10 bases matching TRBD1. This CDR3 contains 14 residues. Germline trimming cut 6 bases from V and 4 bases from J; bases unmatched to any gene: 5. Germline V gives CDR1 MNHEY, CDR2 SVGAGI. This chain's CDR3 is CASSSGTGAYGYTF. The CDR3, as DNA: TGTGCCAGCAGCTCCGGGACAGGGGCCTATGGCTACACCTTC.

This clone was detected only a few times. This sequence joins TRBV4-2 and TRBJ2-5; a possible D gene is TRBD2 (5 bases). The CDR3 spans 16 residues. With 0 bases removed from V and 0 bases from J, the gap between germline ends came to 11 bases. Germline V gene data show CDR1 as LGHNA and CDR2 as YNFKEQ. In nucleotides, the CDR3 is TGTGCCAGCAGCCAAGATTTCTCGGACTACCAAGAGACCCAGTACTTC. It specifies CASSQDFSDYQETQYF.

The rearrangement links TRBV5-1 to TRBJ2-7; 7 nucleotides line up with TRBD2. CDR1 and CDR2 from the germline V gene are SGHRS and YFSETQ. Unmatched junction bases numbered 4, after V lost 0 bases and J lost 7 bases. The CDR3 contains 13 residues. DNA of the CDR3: TGCGCCAGCAGCTTGGGGGAGGGGAGGGAGCAGTACTTC. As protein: CASSLGEGREQYF.

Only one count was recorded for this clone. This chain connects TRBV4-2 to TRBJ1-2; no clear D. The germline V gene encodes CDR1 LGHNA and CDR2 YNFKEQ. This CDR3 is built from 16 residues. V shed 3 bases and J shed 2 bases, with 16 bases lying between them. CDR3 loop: CASSQAWERANYGYTF. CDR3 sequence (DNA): TGTGCCAGCAGCCAGGCCTGGGAGAGAGCAAACTATGGCTACACCTTC.

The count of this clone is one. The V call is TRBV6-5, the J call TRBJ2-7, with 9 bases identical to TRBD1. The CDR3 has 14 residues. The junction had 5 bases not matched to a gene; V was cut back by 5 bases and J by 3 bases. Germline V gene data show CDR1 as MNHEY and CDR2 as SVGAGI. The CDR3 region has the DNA TGTGCCAGCAGTGGGACAGGGACTTTCTACGAGCAGTACTTC. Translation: CASSGTGTFYEQYF.

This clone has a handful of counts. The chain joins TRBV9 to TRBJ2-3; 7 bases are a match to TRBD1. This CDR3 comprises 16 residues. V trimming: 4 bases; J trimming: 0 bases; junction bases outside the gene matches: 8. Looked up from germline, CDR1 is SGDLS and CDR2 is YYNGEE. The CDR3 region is CASSYSTGLSTDTQYF. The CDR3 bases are TGTGCCAGCAGCTACTCGACAGGGCTTAGCACAGATACGCAGTATTTT.

In DNA form, the CDR3 reads TGCGCCAGCAGAGCCGGGGCGGGATTTCAGAATCAGCCCCAGCATTTT. Translation: CASRAGAGFQNQPQHF. The chain links TRBV5-1 to TRBJ1-5, with D maybe TRBD1 (5 bases). V lost 5 bases, J lost 4 bases, and 19 bases lay in between. This CDR3 contains 16 residues. The germline CDR1 and CDR2 sequences are SGHRS and YFSETQ.

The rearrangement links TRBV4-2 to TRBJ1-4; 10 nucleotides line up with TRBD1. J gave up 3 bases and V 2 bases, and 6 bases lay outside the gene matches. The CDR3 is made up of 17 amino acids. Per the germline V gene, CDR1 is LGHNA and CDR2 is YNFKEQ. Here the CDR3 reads CASSQQGQGISNEKLFF. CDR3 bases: TGTGCCAGCAGCCAACAGGGACAGGGGATCTCTAATGAAAAACTGTTTTTT.

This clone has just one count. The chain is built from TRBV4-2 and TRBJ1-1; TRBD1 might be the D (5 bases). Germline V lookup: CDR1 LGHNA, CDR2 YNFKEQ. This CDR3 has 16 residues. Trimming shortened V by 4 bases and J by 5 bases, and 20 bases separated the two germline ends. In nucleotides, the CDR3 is TGTGCCAGCAGCCTAGACCCCACAGGCGTGCCGACTGAAGCTTTCTTT. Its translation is CASSLDPTGVPTEAFF.

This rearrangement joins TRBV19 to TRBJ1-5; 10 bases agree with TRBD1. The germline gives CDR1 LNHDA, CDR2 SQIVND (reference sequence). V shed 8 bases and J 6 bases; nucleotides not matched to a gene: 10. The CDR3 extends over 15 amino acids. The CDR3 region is CASSALTGGGQPQHF. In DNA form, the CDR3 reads TGTGCCAGTTCAGCGCTGACAGGGGGCGGTCAGCCCCAGCATTTT.

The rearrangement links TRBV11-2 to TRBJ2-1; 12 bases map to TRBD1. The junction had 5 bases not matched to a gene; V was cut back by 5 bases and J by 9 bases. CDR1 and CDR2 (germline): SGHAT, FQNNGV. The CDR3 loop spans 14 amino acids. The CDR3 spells CASSRGQGAGEQFF. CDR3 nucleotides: TGTGCCAGCAGCCGGGGACAGGGGGCCGGTGAGCAGTTCTTC. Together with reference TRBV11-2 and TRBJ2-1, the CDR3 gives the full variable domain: EAGVAQSPRYKIIEKRQSVAFWCNPISGHATLYWYQQILGQGPKLLIQFQNNGVVDDSQLPKDRFSAERLKGVDSTLKIQPAKLEDSAVYLCASSRGQGAGEQFFGPGTRLTVL.

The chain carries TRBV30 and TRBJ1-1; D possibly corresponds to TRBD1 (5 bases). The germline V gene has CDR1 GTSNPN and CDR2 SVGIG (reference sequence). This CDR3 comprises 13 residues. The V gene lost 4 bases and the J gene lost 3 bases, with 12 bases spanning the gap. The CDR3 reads CAWMGGLYTEAFF. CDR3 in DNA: TGTGCCTGGATGGGGGGGTTGTACACTGAAGCTTTCTTT.

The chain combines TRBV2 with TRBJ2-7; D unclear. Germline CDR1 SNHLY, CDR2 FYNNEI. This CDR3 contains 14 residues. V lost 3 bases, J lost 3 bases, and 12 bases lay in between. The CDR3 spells CASSDVGLGYEQYF. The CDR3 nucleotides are TGTGCCAGCAGTGACGTCGGGTTAGGCTACGAGCAGTACTTC. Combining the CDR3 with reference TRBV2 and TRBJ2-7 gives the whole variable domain EPEVTQTPSHQVTQMGQEVILRCVPISNHLYFYWYRQILGQKVEFLVSFYNNEISEKSEIFDDQFSVERPDGSNFTLKIRSTKLEDSAMYFCASSDVGLGYEQYFGPGTRLTVT.

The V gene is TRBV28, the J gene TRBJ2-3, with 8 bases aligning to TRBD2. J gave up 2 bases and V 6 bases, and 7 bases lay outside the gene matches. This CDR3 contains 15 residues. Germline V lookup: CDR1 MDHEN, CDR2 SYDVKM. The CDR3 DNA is TGTGCCAGCAGACCGAGCGGGGGTAACACAGATACGCAGTATTTT. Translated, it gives CASRPSGGNTDTQYF.

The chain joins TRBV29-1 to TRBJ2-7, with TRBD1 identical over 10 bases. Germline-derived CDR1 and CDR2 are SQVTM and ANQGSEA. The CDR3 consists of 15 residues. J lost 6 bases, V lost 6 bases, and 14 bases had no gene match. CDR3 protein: CSVEDSGTGASEQYF. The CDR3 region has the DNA TGCAGCGTGGAGGATTCCGGGACAGGGGCGTCCGAGCAGTACTTC.

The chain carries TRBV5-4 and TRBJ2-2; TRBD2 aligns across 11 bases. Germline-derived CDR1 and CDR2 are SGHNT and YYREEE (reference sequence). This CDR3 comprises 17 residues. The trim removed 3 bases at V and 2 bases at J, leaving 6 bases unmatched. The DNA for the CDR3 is TGTGCCAGCAGCTCCACTAGCGGGGGACCAAACACCGGGGAGCTGTTTTTT. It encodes CASSSTSGGPNTGELFF.